This section outlines one TCR beta chain sequence together with its context. The data belong to a study of blood T cell repertoires in COVID-19. J lost 4 bases, V lost 2 bases, and 1 base had no gene match. The CDR3 sequence is 13 residues long. The germline V gene has CDR1 MNHEY and CDR2 SVGEGT. Assay used: immunoSEQ multiplex PCR; TCRdb lists only in-frame clones, some missing. The sample shows 250,000 to 350,000 clones, less than 85% of them seen only once. This chain links TRBV6-2 or TRBV6-3 with TRBJ1-2, with TRBD1 matching over 7 bases. This receptor was identified in a human donor with COVID-19, enrolled during active disease. The donor label of this sample is uncertain. The sequenced material came from peripheral blood. DNA of the CDR3: TGTGCCAGCAGTTACGGGACAGTCTATGGCTACACCTTC. It encodes CASSYGTVYGYTF.